Listed below are T cell receptor beta chains from one sample, sequenced in a study of immune characteristics of hereditary and idiopathic chronic pancreatitis. Here immunoSEQ multiplex PCR was the method, and the copy in TCRdb shows in-frame clones only, minus some. The sample records about 13,000 clones, around 79% being singletons. Sequencing used pancreas tissue with hereditary chronic pancreatitis. These receptors originate from a human donor with chronic pancreatitis. Both conserved end residues are part of each CDR3. A D gene is named only where the DNA matches it firmly.

j_gene	d_gene	v_gene	CDR3aa
TRBJ1-5	.	TRBV28	CASSLWGGNQPQHF
TRBJ1-4	TRBD1	TRBV7-6	CASSSPGQGEKLFF
TRBJ1-6	.	TRBV4-2	CASSQERPGINSPLHF
TRBJ2-7	.	TRBV2	CASSEFRASYEQYF
TRBJ2-7	.	TRBV2	CASSDWTSSYEQYF
TRBJ2-7	.	TRBV24-1	CATSDLPKLPRTWNEQYF
TRBJ2-7	TRBD2	TRBV18	CASSPPSTGGYEQYF
TRBJ1-6	.	TRBV5-1	CASSLVGQGERDSPLHF
TRBJ2-2	.	TRBV4-1	CASSPRDFRGGELFF
TRBJ1-6	.	TRBV7-9	CASSLGRVWTYNSPLHF
TRBJ1-2	.	TRBV6-1	CASSEMLAGGYTF
TRBJ1-1	.	TRBV15	CATSRDPNTEAFF
TRBJ1-2	TRBD1	TRBV2	CASSETGAGSGYTF
TRBJ2-7	TRBD1	TRBV5-1	CASRRDSGSYEQYF
TRBJ1-4	.	TRBV10-3	CAISGTADNEKLFF
TRBJ1-5	.	TRBV28	CASSFRGGQPQHF
TRBJ2-3	.	TRBV15	CATSRGREGADTQYF
TRBJ1-1	.	TRBV20-1	CSASKNTEAFF
TRBJ2-7	.	TRBV5-6	CASGDAVVHEQYF
TRBJ2-3	.	TRBV27	CASSLRSARDTQYF
TRBJ1-1	.	TRBV11-3	CASSLGGGMNTEAFF
TRBJ2-5	TRBD2	TRBV9	CASSALAGKTETQYF
TRBJ2-1	.	TRBV7-6	CASKELAPTGEQFF
TRBJ1-6	TRBD1	TRBV27	CASSTHAGTGNSPLHF
TRBJ2-7	TRBD1	TRBV6-5	CASILDRGVRYEQYF
TRBJ2-3	TRBD1	TRBV7-9	CASSLRQGADTQYF
TRBJ2-6	.	TRBV29-1	CSVKVSGANVLTF
TRBJ2-7	TRBD1	TRBV18	CASSPRQGVYEQYF
TRBJ2-4	.	TRBV25-1	CASSGQLDSFLGKNIQYF
TRBJ2-3	.	TRBV7-2	CASSQIPSTDTQYF
TRBJ1-3	.	TRBV28	CASSILGGVRNTIYF
TRBJ2-3	.	TRBV7-9	CASSLLEDTQYF
TRBJ1-3	TRBD1	TRBV5-6	CASSRQGSGNTIYF
TRBJ2-7	.	TRBV6-5	CASSYSSQLYEQYF
TRBJ1-1	TRBD1	TRBV5-4	CASSIDRVNTEAFF
TRBJ1-4	.	TRBV7-9	CASSSGGGEKLFF
TRBJ1-1	TRBD1	TRBV28	CASSSMTGRPDEAFF
TRBJ1-5	.	TRBV30	CAWSRMTENQPQHF
TRBJ1-1	TRBD1	TRBV5-5	CASSPDRGTEAFF
TRBJ2-5	TRBD2	TRBV30	CAWQQRTSGGETQYF
TRBJ1-5	.	TRBV14	CASSQGTVNQPQHF
TRBJ2-6	.	TRBV4-1	CASSQDKASGESGANVLTF
TRBJ1-2	TRBD1	TRBV28	CASNIEGRGNGYTF
TRBJ1-2	.	TRBV18	CASSPPERTTLFYGYTF
TRBJ1-1	.	TRBV18	CASSPQQPRRGGTEAFF
TRBJ2-1	TRBD2	TRBV24-1	CATSDQTSGGFNEQFF
TRBJ2-5	TRBD2	TRBV28	CASSFRTSGRKETQYF
TRBJ2-3	TRBD2	TRBV19	CASRVSGADTQYF
TRBJ1-1	.	TRBV2	CASRTETNTEAFF
TRBJ2-7	.	TRBV2	CASSELGLDEQYF
TRBJ2-7	TRBD1	TRBV5-1	CASSPIWEGGFYEQYF
TRBJ1-4	.	TRBV3-1/TRBV3-2	CASSQGQGYEKLFF
TRBJ2-3	TRBD2	TRBV11-3	CASSPRPGLAGETTQYF